The 8 T cell receptor beta chains presented below share a single source sample, sequenced in a study of technical replicates of blood from a handful of donors. The method was immunoSEQ multiplex PCR; TCRdb's version includes in-frame clones alone and lacks a portion of them. Among around 80,000 clones listed, roughly 98% were seen once. The sample comprised T cells isolated from PBMCs. The receptors were gathered from a human donor in good health.

This clone appeared a single time. The chain carries TRBV11-2 and TRBJ1-2, with a possible D match to TRBD1 (5 bases). This CDR3 contains 14 residues. Trimming cost V 5 bases and J 6 bases, with 16 bases left between them. Germline values: CDR1 SGHAT, CDR2 FQNNGV. DNA for the CDR3: TGTGCCAGCAGCCCGTCGGGGGGGACCCATGGCTACACCTTC. It is translated as CASSPSGGTHGYTF.

This sequence joins TRBV2 and TRBJ2-1; D is ambiguous. The CDR3 consists of 13 residues. Germline V lookup: CDR1 SNHLY, CDR2 FYNNEI. V lost 7 bases to trimming and J lost 4 bases, with 11 bases between them. The CDR3, as DNA: TGTGCCAGCACCGGAGAGCTGTACAATGAGCAGTTCTTC. Its translation is CASTGELYNEQFF.

CDR3 coding DNA: TGCGCCAGCAGCACAGGGACCGGGGAGCTGTTTTTT. Protein product: CASSTGTGELFF. The V and J genes are TRBV5-1 and TRBJ2-2; TRBD1 is a possible D gene (6 bases). V dropped 4 bases and J dropped 5 bases, with 6 bases sitting between them. This CDR3 region has 12 residues. CDR1 is SGHRS, CDR2 YFSETQ, per germline.

The chain is built from TRBV9 and TRBJ2-7, with a tentative D call TRBD2 (5 bases). Trimming stripped 0 bases from V and 2 bases from J, with 9 bases between. Germline V gene lookup returns CDR1 SGDLS and CDR2 YYNGEE. CDR3 length equals 14 residues. This chain's CDR3 is CASSVDWGAYEQYF. The CDR3 nucleotides are TGTGCCAGCAGCGTAGATTGGGGAGCCTACGAGCAGTACTTC.

The V gene is TRBV6-5, the J gene TRBJ2-1; 14 bases are shared with TRBD2. Trimming at V came to 2 bases and at J to 6 bases, leaving 0 bases not matched to a gene. The germline gives CDR1 MNHEY, CDR2 SVGAGI. The CDR3 covers 15 residues. The CDR3 bases are TGTGCCAGCAGTTACGGACTAGCGGGAGGCAATGAGCAGTTCTTC. Its translation is CASSYGLAGGNEQFF.

A single count supports this clone. The chain carries TRBV2 and TRBJ2-3, with TRBD1 matching over 9 bases. The CDR3 length is 17 residues. J was trimmed by 4 bases and V by 8 bases; bases with no gene match: 16. The germline gives CDR1 SNHLY, CDR2 FYNNEI. This chain's CDR3 is CASGGVTGGLISDTQYF. CDR3 in DNA: TGTGCCAGCGGTGGGGTGACAGGGGGTTTGATTTCAGATACGCAGTATTTT.

In its sample, this clone was seen once. This sequence joins TRBV28 and TRBJ2-7; TRBD1 matches 7 bases. With 4 bases clipped from V and 4 bases from J, the junction kept 4 bases outside the gene matches. The germline V gene has CDR1 MDHEN and CDR2 SYDVKM. This CDR3 region has 13 residues. In nucleotides, the CDR3 is TGTGCCAGCAGTTCGGGACAGCTATACGAGCAGTACTTC. Its translation is CASSSGQLYEQYF.

The chain is built from TRBV2 and TRBJ2-2; D is undetermined. Germline V gives CDR1 SNHLY, CDR2 FYNNEI. The CDR3 loop spans 13 amino acids. Trimming shortened V by 3 bases and J by 6 bases, and 8 bases separated the two germline ends. CDR3 residues: CASSDRNAGELFF. The DNA of the CDR3 is TGTGCCAGCAGTGACAGAAATGCCGGGGAGCTGTTTTTT.